This entry is about one T cell receptor (beta chain). This clone is a singleton in its sample. It lacks a known antigen. No much larger clone is present one base from it, and per-base qualities are unavailable. The record originates from a study of blood T cell repertoires in COVID-19 (TCRdb year 2020). Looking at the study overall: Collaborator samples came from the United States, Italy and Spain and covered acute and convalescent phases of COVID-19. The prospective study material was composed of cDNA or gDNA derived from T cells, B-cell-depleted T cells, or PBMCs. The dataset comprised deeply sampled blood TCRbeta repertoires from subjects exposed to, actively infected with, or recovered from COVID-19. The repertoires were made available in a free public database intended to serve as a resource for research on the immune response to SARS-CoV-2. The samples were drawn from the first 160 participants of the ongoing ImmuneRACE study and from 1,254 subjects provided by 6 global collaborators. Sample metadata almost always included a de-identified subject ID, COVID-19 status, age in years and sex. Where available, HLA class I and class II types were taken from metadata supplied by the sample provider and were not determined by assay-based typing. General conclusions and limits of the study: The amount of clinical and demographic metadata varied by source and participant and was provided uncurated.

The CDR3 goes from the cysteine to the phenylalanine over 16 residues. Only the CDR3 portion is preserved as DNA: 48 bases, with reading frame beginning at the first base. V ends up 0 bases short and J 7 bases short, with an unmatched junction base count of 7. As encoded in the germline V gene, CDR1 is SGHRS while CDR2 is YFSETQ. The immunoSEQ Assay, a bias-controlled multiplex PCR, was used to amplify TCRbeta CDR3 regions from genomic DNA. For the original study's pipeline: Nucleated cell counts per sample were estimated from amplification of reference gene primers within the assay. To quantify the absolute abundance of each unique TCRbeta CDR3 rearrangement, sequence reads were collapsed and filtered. For each sample, productive Simpson clonality was calculated as the square root of Simpson's diversity index over productive rearrangements. TCRdb obtained this table from immuneACCESS and retained in-frame rearrangements with V and J assigned. These tables miss some clones; where compared with another copy, unresolved V genes account for less than half of the shortfall, and the remainder is unexplained. Clone size and V and J calls were adopted from that table, with D and trimming inferred from the DNA. The table for this sample lists around 250,000 clones; 80% to 90% of them were counted only once. The ten biggest clones cover approximately 4.3% of the sample.

Participants in the prospective study were aged roughly 18 to 95 years, lived in 24 United States geographic areas, and enrolled through a virtual design. To assign participants to cohorts, the prospective study relied on clinical history that participants themselves reported in a screening survey and a study questionnaire. Mobile phlebotomists in the prospective study collected whole blood, serum and a nasopharyngeal or oropharyngeal swab from every participant. Participants in the prospective study had the option to provide additional blood draws and questionnaires over an approximately 2-month period. Before DNA extraction, prospective study blood samples were shipped either frozen or at room temperature.

This receptor was identified in a man aged 30 to 39 with acute COVID-19. The chain couples TRBV5-1 to TRBJ1-6, with 7 junctional bases fitting TRBD1. The sequenced sample consisted of PBMCs or T cells enriched from blood (not recorded which). CDR3 loop: CASSLDPDRRNSPLHF. The DNA sequence is given as TGCGCCAGCAGCTTGGATCCGGACAGGAGGAATTCACCCCTCCACTTT. The CDR3 plus the reference TRBV5-1 and TRBJ1-6 genes for the other parts give the full variable domain: KAGVTQTPRYLIKTRGQQVTLSCSPISGHRSVSWYQQTPGQGLQFLFEYFSETQRNKGNFPGRFSGRQFSNSRSEMNVSTLELGDSALYLCASSLDPDRRNSPLHFGNGTRLTVT.